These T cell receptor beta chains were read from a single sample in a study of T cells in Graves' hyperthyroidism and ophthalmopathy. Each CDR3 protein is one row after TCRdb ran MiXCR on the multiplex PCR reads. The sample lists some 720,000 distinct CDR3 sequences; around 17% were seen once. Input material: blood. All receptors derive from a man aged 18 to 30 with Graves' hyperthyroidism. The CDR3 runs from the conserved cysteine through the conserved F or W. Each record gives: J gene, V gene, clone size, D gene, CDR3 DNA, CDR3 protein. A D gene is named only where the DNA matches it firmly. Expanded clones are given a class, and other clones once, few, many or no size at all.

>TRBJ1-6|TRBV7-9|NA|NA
TGTGCCGCGAGAGGGGTGAGGAATTCACCCCTCCACTTT
CAARGVRNSPLHF
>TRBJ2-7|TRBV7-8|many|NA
TGTGCCAGCAGCTTAGCGGCCGGGACCCCGACCTACGAGCAGTACTTC
CASSLAAGTPTYEQYF
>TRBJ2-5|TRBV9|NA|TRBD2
TGTGCCAGCAGCGCCCAAGCTAGCGGGAGTAGGGAGACCCAGTACTTC
CASSAQASGSRETQYF
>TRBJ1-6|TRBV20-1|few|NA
TGCAGTGCCCGCCTTGGGGGGGAGTGGTCACCCCTCCACTTT
CSARLGGEWSPLHF
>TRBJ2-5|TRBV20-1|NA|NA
TGCAGTGCTTGGGGGGCGCATACAGGGTCCTTGGAGACCCAGTACTTC
CSAWGAHTGSLETQYF
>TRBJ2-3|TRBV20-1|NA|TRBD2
TGCAGTGCTAGAGACCACCTGACTAGCGGACGCACAGATACGCAGTATTTT
CSARDHLTSGRTDTQYF
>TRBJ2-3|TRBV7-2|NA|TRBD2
TGTGCCAGCAGCTTAGCTAGCGGGGGGTTCACAGATACGCAGTATTTT
CASSLASGGFTDTQYF
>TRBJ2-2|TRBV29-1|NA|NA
TGCAGCGTTGTTTTCGTAGGGGACTTCACCGGGGAGCTGTTTTTT
CSVVFVGDFTGELFF
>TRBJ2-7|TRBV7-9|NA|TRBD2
TGTGCCAGCAGCTTAGGACTAGCGGGATTCGCCTACGAGCAGTACTTC
CASSLGLAGFAYEQYF
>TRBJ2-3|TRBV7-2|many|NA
TGTGCCAGCAGGGCCGGGACTGGGTCGGATACGCAGTATTTT
CASRAGTGSDTQYF
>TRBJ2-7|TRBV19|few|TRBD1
TGTGCCAGTAGTTTCACCGGGACAGCCGACTACGAGCAGTACTTC
CASSFTGTADYEQYF
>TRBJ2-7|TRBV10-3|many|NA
TGTGCCATCACCCCGGACGGGTACGAGCAGTACTTC
CAITPDGYEQYF
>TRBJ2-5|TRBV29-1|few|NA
TGCAGCGTACCAGGGGTAGAGACCCAGTACTTC
CSVPGVETQYF
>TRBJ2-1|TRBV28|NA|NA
TGTGCCAGCAGTCTCCAGACCTCCAATGAGCAGTTCTTC
CASSLQTSNEQFF
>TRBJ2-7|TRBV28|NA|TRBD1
TGTGCCAGCAGTTTTCCCGGGACAGGCCCCTACGAGCAGTACTTC
CASSFPGTGPYEQYF
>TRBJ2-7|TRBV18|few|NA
TGTGCCAGCTCGCTTGCGGACAGACGATCCTACGAGCAGTACTTC
CASSLADRRSYEQYF
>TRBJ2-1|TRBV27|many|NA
TGTGCCAGCAGTCTTGGACGGAACTACAATGAGCAGTTCTTC
CASSLGRNYNEQFF
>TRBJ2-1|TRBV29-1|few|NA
TGCAGCGTTGGACATAACTATGAGCAGTTCTTC
CSVGHNYEQFF
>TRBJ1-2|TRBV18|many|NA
TGTGCCAGCTCACCGGGCTCCGGCCCCTATGGCTACACCTTC
CASSPGSGPYGYTF
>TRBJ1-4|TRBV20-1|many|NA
TGCAGTGCGCTTGGGATGGAAGCGGCTAATGAAAAACTGTTTTTT
CSALGMEAANEKLFF
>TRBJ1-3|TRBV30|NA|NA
TGTGCCTCGCTGAAAGGGTTTACTGGAAACACCATATATTTT
CASLKGFTGNTIYF
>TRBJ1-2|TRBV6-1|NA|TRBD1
TGTGCCAGCAGTCGACAGGGGCTTCACTATGGCTACACCTTC
CASSRQGLHYGYTF
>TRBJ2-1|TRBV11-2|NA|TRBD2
TGTGCCAGCAGCCGGGAGGGTACCTACAATGAGCAGTTCTTC
CASSREGTYNEQFF
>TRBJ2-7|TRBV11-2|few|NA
TGTGCCAGCACTCCGTCAGGTCGGATCTCCTACGAGCAGTACTTC
CASTPSGRISYEQYF
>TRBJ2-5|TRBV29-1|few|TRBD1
TGCAGCGGTGCCCCTGGGACAGAACAAGAGACCCAGTACTTC
CSGAPGTEQETQYF
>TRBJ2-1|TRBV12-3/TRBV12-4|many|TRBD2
TGTGCCAGCTTTGAGGCGGGAGGGTACAATGAGCAGTTCTTC
CASFEAGGYNEQFF
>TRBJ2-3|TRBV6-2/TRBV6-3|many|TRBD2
TGTGCCAGCAGTTATCGAGCGGGAGAAATAGATACGCAGTATTTT
CASSYRAGEIDTQYF
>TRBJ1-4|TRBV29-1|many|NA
TGCAGCGTTGCCGCAGACCCCGCAACTAATGAAAAACTGTTTTTT
CSVAADPATNEKLFF
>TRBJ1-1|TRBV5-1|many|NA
TGCGCCAGCAGCTTCGGGAAGGGCGCTGAAGCTTTCTTT
CASSFGKGAEAFF
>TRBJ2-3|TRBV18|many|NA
TGTGCAACAAACGAGGGAGATACGCAGTATTTT
CATNEGDTQYF
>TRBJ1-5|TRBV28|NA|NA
TGTGCCAGCAGAGGGGGGGGAGGGAATCAGCCCCAGCATTTT
CASRGGGGNQPQHF
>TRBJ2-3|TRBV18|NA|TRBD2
TGTGCCAGCTCACCATTTCTAGCGGGAGGAGGTGTGGCAGATACGCAGTATTTT
CASSPFLAGGGVADTQYF
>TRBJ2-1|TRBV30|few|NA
TGTGCCTGGAGTGAAGGGGTGAATGAGCAGTTCTTC
CAWSEGVNEQFF